Listed below are T cell receptor beta chains from one sample, sequenced in a study of technical replicates of blood from several donors. Sequenced by immunoSEQ multiplex PCR; TCRdb stores in-frame clones only, minus some. Counted here are some 15,000 clones, over 75% occurring once; the ten biggest clones make up roughly 13%. Input material: PBMCs. The receptors originated from a human donor in good health. Both conserved end residues are part of each CDR3. A D gene is named only where the DNA matches it firmly. Not every row has a clone size; where given, it reads once, few, many or a size class.

D gene: TRBD2
J gene: TRBJ2-3
V gene: TRBV19
clone size: .
CDR3 protein: CATRGSGSRDTQYF
CDR3 DNA: TGTGCCACCCGGGGTAGCGGGAGCCGAGATACGCAGTATTTT

D gene: .
J gene: TRBJ2-2
V gene: TRBV5-1
clone size: .
CDR3 protein: CASSLLATTTGELFF
CDR3 DNA: TGCGCCAGCAGCTTGCTAGCGACTACCACCGGGGAGCTGTTTTTT

D gene: .
J gene: TRBJ1-2
V gene: TRBV6-1
clone size: .
CDR3 protein: CASTESVRGYYGYTF
CDR3 DNA: TGTGCCAGCACCGAAAGTGTCAGGGGTTACTATGGCTACACCTTC

D gene: .
J gene: TRBJ2-7
V gene: TRBV6-1
clone size: .
CDR3 protein: CASSEAFPRGYEQYF
CDR3 DNA: TGTGCCAGCAGTGAAGCATTCCCCCGGGGTTACGAGCAGTACTTC

D gene: TRBD2
J gene: TRBJ2-7
V gene: TRBV14
clone size: .
CDR3 protein: CASSHRSGSSYF
CDR3 DNA: TGTGCCAGCAGCCACCGTAGCGGGAGCTCGTACTTC

D gene: TRBD2
J gene: TRBJ2-7
V gene: TRBV7-2
clone size: .
CDR3 protein: CASSLELAGGREQYF
CDR3 DNA: TGTGCCAGCAGCTTAGAACTAGCGGGAGGGAGGGAGCAGTACTTC

D gene: .
J gene: TRBJ2-6
V gene: TRBV6-1
clone size: .
CDR3 protein: CASSERLGAGANVLTF
CDR3 DNA: TGTGCCAGCAGTGAACGCCTAGGGGCTGGGGCCAACGTCCTGACTTTC

D gene: TRBD1
J gene: TRBJ2-1
V gene: TRBV29-1
clone size: .
CDR3 protein: CSVEVEAGTDPYNEQFF
CDR3 DNA: TGCAGCGTTGAAGTCGAAGCCGGGACAGACCCCTACAATGAGCAGTTCTTC

D gene: .
J gene: TRBJ1-5
V gene: TRBV19
clone size: .
CDR3 protein: CASSQQGYSNQPQHF
CDR3 DNA: TGTGCCAGTAGTCAACAGGGATATAGCAATCAGCCCCAGCATTTT

D gene: .
J gene: TRBJ1-5
V gene: TRBV7-8
clone size: .
CDR3 protein: CASSLGRSGGPQHF
CDR3 DNA: TGTGCCAGCAGCTTAGGGAGATCGGGTGGGCCCCAGCATTTT

D gene: TRBD2
J gene: TRBJ2-7
V gene: TRBV28
clone size: .
CDR3 protein: CASSPLAGEQYF
CDR3 DNA: TGTGCCAGCAGTCCCCTAGCGGGAGAGCAGTACTTC

D gene: TRBD2
J gene: TRBJ2-1
V gene: TRBV5-1
clone size: .
CDR3 protein: CASSLGGLAGPSSYNEQFF
CDR3 DNA: TGCGCCAGCAGCCTCGGGGGACTAGCGGGTCCTAGCTCCTACAATGAGCAGTTCTTC

D gene: .
J gene: TRBJ2-3
V gene: TRBV7-3
clone size: .
CDR3 protein: CASSRGPQTDTQYF
CDR3 DNA: TGTGCCAGCAGTCGTGGGCCGCAAACAGATACGCAGTATTTT

D gene: TRBD1
J gene: TRBJ2-2
V gene: TRBV5-4
clone size: .
CDR3 protein: CASSAQTGLNTGELFF
CDR3 DNA: TGTGCCAGCAGCGCTCAGACAGGGTTGAACACCGGGGAGCTGTTTTTT

D gene: .
J gene: TRBJ1-2
V gene: TRBV15
clone size: .
CDR3 protein: CATSREGGPDYGYTF
CDR3 DNA: TGTGCCACCAGCAGAGAGGGGGGGCCGGACTATGGCTACACCTTC

D gene: TRBD1
J gene: TRBJ2-7
V gene: TRBV30
clone size: .
CDR3 protein: CAWNHNRGSYEQYF
CDR3 DNA: TGTGCCTGGAACCATAACAGGGGATCCTACGAGCAGTACTTC

D gene: .
J gene: TRBJ2-7
V gene: TRBV30
clone size: .
CDR3 protein: CAWSVGGKGYEQYF
CDR3 DNA: TGTGCCTGGAGTGTAGGCGGGAAAGGCTACGAGCAGTACTTC

D gene: .
J gene: TRBJ2-3
V gene: TRBV21-1
clone size: .
CDR3 protein: CASSKVRESGSSTDTQYF
CDR3 DNA: TGTGCCAGCAGCAAAGTAAGGGAAAGCGGATCTAGCACAGATACGCAGTATTTT

D gene: TRBD1
J gene: TRBJ2-3
V gene: TRBV6-5
clone size: .
CDR3 protein: CASSGQGGPDTQYF
CDR3 DNA: TGTGCCAGCAGTGGACAGGGGGGCCCAGATACGCAGTATTTT

D gene: .
J gene: TRBJ2-3
V gene: TRBV2
clone size: .
CDR3 protein: CASRPRVDGADTQYF
CDR3 DNA: TGTGCCAGCCGGCCTCGGGTGGATGGCGCAGATACGCAGTATTTT

D gene: TRBD2
J gene: TRBJ2-7
V gene: TRBV6-6
clone size: .
CDR3 protein: CASSYGLAGIEQYF
CDR3 DNA: TGTGCCAGCAGTTATGGGCTAGCGGGAATCGAGCAGTACTTC

D gene: TRBD1
J gene: TRBJ1-3
V gene: TRBV28
clone size: .
CDR3 protein: CASSALTGLGNTIYF
CDR3 DNA: TGTGCCAGCAGTGCTCTGACAGGGCTTGGAAACACCATATATTTT

D gene: TRBD2
J gene: TRBJ2-1
V gene: TRBV5-1
clone size: .
CDR3 protein: CASSPWTSGSFRNEQFF
CDR3 DNA: TGCGCCAGCAGCCCCTGGACTAGCGGGAGCTTCCGCAATGAGCAGTTCTTC

D gene: TRBD1
J gene: TRBJ1-2
V gene: TRBV5-1
clone size: .
CDR3 protein: CASSLGDSHYGYTF
CDR3 DNA: TGCGCCAGCAGCTTAGGGGACAGCCACTATGGCTACACCTTC

D gene: .
J gene: TRBJ2-7
V gene: TRBV18
clone size: few
CDR3 protein: CASSPLGYEQYF
CDR3 DNA: TGTGCCAGCTCACCACTCGGCTACGAGCAGTACTTC

D gene: TRBD1
J gene: TRBJ2-3
V gene: TRBV4-2
clone size: .
CDR3 protein: CASSPSPGQDRDTQYF
CDR3 DNA: TGTGCCAGCAGCCCATCCCCTGGACAGGACCGCGATACGCAGTATTTT

D gene: .
J gene: TRBJ1-5
V gene: TRBV6-1
clone size: .
CDR3 protein: CASRAGDINQPQHF
CDR3 DNA: TGTGCCAGCAGAGCCGGGGATATCAATCAGCCCCAGCATTTT

D gene: .
J gene: TRBJ2-3
V gene: TRBV2
clone size: .
CDR3 protein: CANSGTTTDTQYF
CDR3 DNA: TGTGCCAACTCCGGGACAACCACAGATACGCAGTATTTT

D gene: TRBD1
J gene: TRBJ2-7
V gene: TRBV2
clone size: .
CDR3 protein: CASSGGQEKLYEQYF
CDR3 DNA: TGTGCCAGCAGTGGGGGACAGGAGAAACTTTACGAGCAGTACTTC

D gene: TRBD1
J gene: TRBJ2-7
V gene: TRBV28
clone size: .
CDR3 protein: CASSLGDRGREQYF
CDR3 DNA: TGTGCCAGCAGTTTAGGGGACAGGGGGCGCGAGCAGTACTTC

D gene: TRBD2
J gene: TRBJ2-5
V gene: TRBV6-1
clone size: .
CDR3 protein: CASSEGPSGLQETQYF
CDR3 DNA: TGTGCCAGCAGTGAAGGTCCTTCGGGACTACAAGAGACCCAGTACTTC

D gene: TRBD2
J gene: TRBJ2-4
V gene: TRBV11-2
clone size: .
CDR3 protein: CASSPEGLAEFLNIQYF
CDR3 DNA: TGTGCCAGCAGTCCCGAGGGCCTAGCGGAGTTCCTTAACATTCAGTACTTC

D gene: TRBD2
J gene: TRBJ2-2
V gene: TRBV18
clone size: .
CDR3 protein: CASSPQTSGNTGELFF
CDR3 DNA: TGTGCCAGCTCACCTCAAACTAGCGGTAACACCGGGGAGCTGTTTTTT

D gene: TRBD1
J gene: TRBJ2-2
V gene: TRBV19
clone size: .
CDR3 protein: CASSMRTGGNTGELFF
CDR3 DNA: TGTGCCAGTAGTATGCGTACAGGGGGCAACACCGGGGAGCTGTTTTTT

D gene: TRBD1
J gene: TRBJ2-1
V gene: TRBV9
clone size: .
CDR3 protein: CASSVEWTGGFDEQFF
CDR3 DNA: TGTGCCAGCAGCGTAGAATGGACAGGGGGCTTCGATGAGCAGTTCTTC

D gene: TRBD1
J gene: TRBJ2-2
V gene: TRBV7-6
clone size: .
CDR3 protein: CASSLGTVRGELFF
CDR3 DNA: TGTGCCAGCAGCCTCGGGACAGTTCGCGGGGAGCTGTTTTTT

D gene: .
J gene: TRBJ2-7
V gene: TRBV5-6
clone size: once
CDR3 protein: CASSLAQDTPFRWYF
CDR3 DNA: TGTGCCAGCAGCTTGGCACAGGACACACCCTTCAGGTGGTACTTC

D gene: TRBD2
J gene: TRBJ2-3
V gene: TRBV6-1
clone size: .
CDR3 protein: CASTLAGGLLDTQYF
CDR3 DNA: TGTGCCAGCACGCTAGCGGGAGGGCTGTTAGATACGCAGTATTTT

D gene: TRBD2
J gene: TRBJ2-1
V gene: TRBV6-6
clone size: .
CDR3 protein: CASSSGRRNNEQFF
CDR3 DNA: TGTGCCAGCAGTAGCGGGAGAAGGAACAATGAGCAGTTCTTC

D gene: TRBD2
J gene: TRBJ2-5
V gene: TRBV19
clone size: once
CDR3 protein: CASSWGGSETQYF
CDR3 DNA: TGTGCCAGTAGTTGGGGGGGGTCGGAGACCCAGTACTTC

D gene: TRBD2
J gene: TRBJ2-2
V gene: TRBV7-9
clone size: .
CDR3 protein: CASSLVQRENTGELFF
CDR3 DNA: TGTGCCAGCAGCTTAGTTCAGCGGGAGAACACCGGGGAGCTGTTTTTT

D gene: TRBD1
J gene: TRBJ1-5
V gene: TRBV19
clone size: .
CDR3 protein: CASSYWGQHSNQPQHF
CDR3 DNA: TGTGCCAGTAGCTACTGGGGACAGCATAGCAATCAGCCCCAGCATTTT

D gene: TRBD1
J gene: TRBJ2-5
V gene: TRBV9
clone size: .
CDR3 protein: CASSVDLGQGAYETQYF
CDR3 DNA: TGTGCCAGCAGCGTAGATTTGGGACAGGGGGCTTACGAGACCCAGTACTTC

D gene: .
J gene: TRBJ2-1
V gene: TRBV5-1
clone size: few
CDR3 protein: CASSLAGGGSSYNEQFF
CDR3 DNA: TGCGCCAGCAGCTTGGCCGGGGGCGGGAGCTCCTACAATGAGCAGTTCTTC

D gene: .
J gene: TRBJ2-4
V gene: TRBV19
clone size: .
CDR3 protein: CASSPLIREQENIQYF
CDR3 DNA: TGTGCCAGTAGCCCCCTTATCCGGGAGCAGGAAAACATTCAGTACTTC

D gene: TRBD2
J gene: TRBJ2-1
V gene: TRBV28
clone size: .
CDR3 protein: CASSSLGTSGRNEQFF
CDR3 DNA: TGTGCCAGCAGTTCATTGGGGACTAGCGGGAGGAATGAGCAGTTCTTC

D gene: .
J gene: TRBJ1-5
V gene: TRBV30
clone size: .
CDR3 protein: CAWSFSVNQPQHF
CDR3 DNA: TGTGCCTGGAGTTTCTCGGTCAATCAGCCCCAGCATTTT

D gene: .
J gene: TRBJ2-5
V gene: TRBV29-1
clone size: .
CDR3 protein: CSVRLGRETQYF
CDR3 DNA: TGCAGCGTTAGACTTGGGAGGGAGACCCAGTACTTC

D gene: TRBD2
J gene: TRBJ2-6
V gene: TRBV28
clone size: .
CDR3 protein: CASSETSGVSSGANVLTF
CDR3 DNA: TGTGCCAGCAGTGAGACTAGCGGCGTAAGCTCTGGGGCCAACGTCCTGACTTTC

D gene: TRBD2
J gene: TRBJ2-1
V gene: TRBV6-6
clone size: few
CDR3 protein: CASSAGTSGNNEQFF
CDR3 DNA: TGTGCCAGCAGTGCCGGGACTAGCGGGAACAATGAGCAGTTCTTC

D gene: .
J gene: TRBJ2-2
V gene: TRBV6-4
clone size: .
CDR3 protein: CASSEGGSLGAGELFF
CDR3 DNA: TGTGCCAGCAGTGAAGGCGGAAGCTTAGGGGCCGGGGAGCTGTTTTTT

D gene: .
J gene: TRBJ2-7
V gene: TRBV6-1
clone size: .
CDR3 protein: CASWGRTPYEQYF
CDR3 DNA: TGTGCCAGCTGGGGCAGAACCCCCTACGAGCAGTACTTC

D gene: .
J gene: TRBJ2-6
V gene: TRBV18
clone size: once
CDR3 protein: CASSPGSSGANVLTF
CDR3 DNA: TGTGCCAGCTCACCCGGTAGCTCTGGGGCCAACGTCCTGACTTTC

D gene: .
J gene: TRBJ2-3
V gene: TRBV9
clone size: .
CDR3 protein: CASSVADGSGADTQYF
CDR3 DNA: TGTGCCAGCAGCGTAGCTGACGGGAGTGGCGCAGATACGCAGTATTTT

D gene: TRBD2
J gene: TRBJ2-3
V gene: TRBV6-5
clone size: .
CDR3 protein: CASRGLGTDTQYF
CDR3 DNA: TGTGCCAGCCGGGGACTAGGGACAGATACGCAGTATTTT

D gene: .
J gene: TRBJ1-3
V gene: TRBV2
clone size: .
CDR3 protein: CASFLGGSGNTIYF
CDR3 DNA: TGTGCCAGCTTCTTGGGGGGCTCTGGAAACACCATATATTTT

D gene: TRBD1
J gene: TRBJ2-2
V gene: TRBV7-9
clone size: .
CDR3 protein: CASSFNRGLATGELFF
CDR3 DNA: TGTGCCAGCAGCTTTAACAGGGGGCTGGCCACCGGGGAGCTGTTTTTT

D gene: .
J gene: TRBJ2-3
V gene: TRBV30
clone size: .
CDR3 protein: CAWSVLAVADTQYF
CDR3 DNA: TGTGCCTGGAGTGTACTTGCGGTGGCTGATACGCAGTATTTT

D gene: TRBD2
J gene: TRBJ2-1
V gene: TRBV14
clone size: once
CDR3 protein: CASSQGTKGWGEQFF
CDR3 DNA: TGTGCCAGCAGCCAGGGGACTAAGGGTTGGGGTGAGCAGTTCTTC